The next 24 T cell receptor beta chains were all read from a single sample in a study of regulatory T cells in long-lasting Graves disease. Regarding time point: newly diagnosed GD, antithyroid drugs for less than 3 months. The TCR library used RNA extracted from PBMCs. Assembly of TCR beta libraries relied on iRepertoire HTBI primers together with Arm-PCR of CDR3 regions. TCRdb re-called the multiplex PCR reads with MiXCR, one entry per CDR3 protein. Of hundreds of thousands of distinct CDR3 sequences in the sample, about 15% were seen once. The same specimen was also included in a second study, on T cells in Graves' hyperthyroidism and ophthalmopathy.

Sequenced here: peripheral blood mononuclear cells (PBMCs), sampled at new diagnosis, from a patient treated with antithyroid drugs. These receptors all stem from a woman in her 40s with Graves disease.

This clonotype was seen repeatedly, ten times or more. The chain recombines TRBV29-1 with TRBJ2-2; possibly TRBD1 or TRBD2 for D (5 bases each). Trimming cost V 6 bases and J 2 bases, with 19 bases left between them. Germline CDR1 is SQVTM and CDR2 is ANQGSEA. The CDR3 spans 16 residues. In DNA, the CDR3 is TGCAGCGTCGTGCCATCAACGGGACCAAACACCGGGGAGCTGTTTTTT. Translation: CSVVPSTGPNTGELFF.

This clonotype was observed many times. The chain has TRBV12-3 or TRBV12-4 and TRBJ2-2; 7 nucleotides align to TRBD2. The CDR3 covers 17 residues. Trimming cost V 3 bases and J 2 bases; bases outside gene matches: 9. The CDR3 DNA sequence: TGTGCCAGCAGTTTCGATCCGGGAGGTCCAAACACCGGGGAGCTGTTTTTT. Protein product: CASSFDPGGPNTGELFF.

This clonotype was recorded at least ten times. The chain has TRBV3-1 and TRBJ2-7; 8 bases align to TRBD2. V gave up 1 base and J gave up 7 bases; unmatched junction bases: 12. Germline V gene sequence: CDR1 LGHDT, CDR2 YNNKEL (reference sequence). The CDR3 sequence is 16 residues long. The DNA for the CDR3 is TGTGCCAGCAGCCAAGTAATACGGGAGGGTGATCGGGAGCAGTACTTC. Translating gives CASSQVIREGDREQYF.

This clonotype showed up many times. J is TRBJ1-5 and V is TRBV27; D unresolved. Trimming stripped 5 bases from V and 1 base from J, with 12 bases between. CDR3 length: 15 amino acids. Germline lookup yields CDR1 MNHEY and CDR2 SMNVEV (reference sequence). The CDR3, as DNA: TGTGCCAGCAGTCCTGGGAGTGGCAGCAATCAGCCCCAGCATTTT. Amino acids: CASSPGSGSNQPQHF.

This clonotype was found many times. CDR3 in amino acids: CASSEAIAGHLMGAFF. Here the CDR3 DNA reads TGTGCCAGCAGTGAAGCCATAGCGGGGCACCTCATGGGAGCTTTCTTT. V usage is TRBV6-1 and J usage is TRBJ1-1; possible D gene TRBD1, 5 bases. The length of the CDR3 is 16 residues. V was pared by 0 bases and J by 10 bases, with 21 bases between. CDR1 is MNHNS, CDR2 SASEGT, per germline.

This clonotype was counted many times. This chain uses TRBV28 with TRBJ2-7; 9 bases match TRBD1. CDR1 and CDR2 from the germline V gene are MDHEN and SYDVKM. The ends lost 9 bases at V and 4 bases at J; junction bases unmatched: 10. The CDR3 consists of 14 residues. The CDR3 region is CARLTGGSGYEQYF. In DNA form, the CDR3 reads TGTGCCAGACTTACAGGGGGCAGTGGGTACGAGCAGTACTTC.

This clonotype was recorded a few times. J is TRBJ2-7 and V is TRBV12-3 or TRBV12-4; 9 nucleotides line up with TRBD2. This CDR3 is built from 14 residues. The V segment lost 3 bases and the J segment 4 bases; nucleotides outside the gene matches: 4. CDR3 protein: CASSLGGRGYEQYF. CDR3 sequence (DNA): TGTGCCAGCAGTTTGGGCGGGAGGGGTTACGAGCAGTACTTC.

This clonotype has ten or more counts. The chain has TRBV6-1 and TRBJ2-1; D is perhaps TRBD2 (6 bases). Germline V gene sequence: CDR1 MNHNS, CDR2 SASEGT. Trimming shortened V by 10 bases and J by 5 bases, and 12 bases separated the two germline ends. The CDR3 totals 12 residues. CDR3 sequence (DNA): TGTGCCAACCAGGACTATAACAATGAGCAGTTCTTC. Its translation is CANQDYNNEQFF.

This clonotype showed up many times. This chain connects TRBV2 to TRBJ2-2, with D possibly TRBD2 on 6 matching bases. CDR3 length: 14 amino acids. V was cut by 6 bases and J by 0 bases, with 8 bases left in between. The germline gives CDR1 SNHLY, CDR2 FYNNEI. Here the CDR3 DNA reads TGTGCCAGCAGGGGCGGGGCGAACACCGGGGAGCTGTTTTTT. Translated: CASRGGANTGELFF.

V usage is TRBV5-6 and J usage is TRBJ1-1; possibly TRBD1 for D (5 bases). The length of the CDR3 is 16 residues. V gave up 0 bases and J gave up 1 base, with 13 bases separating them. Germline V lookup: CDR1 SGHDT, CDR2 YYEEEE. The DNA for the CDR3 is TGTGCCAGCAGCTTGGAATACAGGAAAAGGAACACTGAAGCTTTCTTT. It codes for CASSLEYRKRNTEAFF. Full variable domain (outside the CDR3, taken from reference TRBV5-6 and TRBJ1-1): DAGVTQSPTHLIKTRGQQVTLRCSPKSGHDTVSWYQQALGQGPQFIFQYYEEEERQRGNFPDRFSGHQFPNYSSELNVNALLLGDSALYLCASSLEYRKRNTEAFFGQGTRLTVV.

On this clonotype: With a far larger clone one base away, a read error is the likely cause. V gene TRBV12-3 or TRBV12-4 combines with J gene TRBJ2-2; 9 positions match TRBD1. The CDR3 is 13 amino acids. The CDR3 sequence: CASGQGNTGKLFF. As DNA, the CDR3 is TGTGCCAGCGGACAGGGGAACACCGGGAAGCTGTTTTTT.

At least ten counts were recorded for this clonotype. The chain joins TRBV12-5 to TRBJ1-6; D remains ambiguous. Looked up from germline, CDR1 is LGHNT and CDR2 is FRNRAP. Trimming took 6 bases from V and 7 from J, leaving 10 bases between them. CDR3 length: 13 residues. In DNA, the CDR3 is TGTGCTAGTGGAGACAAGGCCAATTCACCCCTCCACTTT. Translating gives CASGDKANSPLHF.

CDR3 sequence: CASSPSWGNNQPQHF. As DNA, the CDR3 is TGTGCCAGCAGTCCTAGCTGGGGCAACAATCAGCCCCAGCATTTT. The J gene is TRBJ1-5, the V gene TRBV7-9, with D perhaps matching TRBD1 (5 bases). CDR1 and CDR2 from the germline V gene are SEHNR and FQNEAQ (reference sequence). Trimming took 6 bases from V and 3 from J, leaving 15 bases between them. The CDR3 contains 15 residues.

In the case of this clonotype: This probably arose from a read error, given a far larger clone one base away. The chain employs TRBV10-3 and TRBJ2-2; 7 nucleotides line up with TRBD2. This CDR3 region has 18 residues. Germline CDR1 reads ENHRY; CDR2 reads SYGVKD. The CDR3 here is CASSADTSARIVGGELFF. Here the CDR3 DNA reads TGTGCCAGCAGTGCAGATACTAGCGCAAGGATTGTAGGCGGGGAGCTGTTTTTT.

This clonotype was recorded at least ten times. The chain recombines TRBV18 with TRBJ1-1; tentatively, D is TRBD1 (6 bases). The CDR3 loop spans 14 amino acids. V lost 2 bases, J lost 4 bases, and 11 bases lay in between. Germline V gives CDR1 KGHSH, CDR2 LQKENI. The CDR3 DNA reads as TGTGCCAGCTCACCAACAGGGATTTCCACTGAAGCTTTCTTT. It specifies CASSPTGISTEAFF.

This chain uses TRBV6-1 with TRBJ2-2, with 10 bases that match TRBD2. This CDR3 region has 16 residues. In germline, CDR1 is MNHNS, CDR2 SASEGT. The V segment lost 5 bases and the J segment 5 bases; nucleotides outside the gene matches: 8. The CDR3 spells CASSNSPSGRTGELFF. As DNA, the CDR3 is TGTGCCAGCAGTAATAGCCCTAGCGGGAGAACCGGGGAGCTGTTTTTT.

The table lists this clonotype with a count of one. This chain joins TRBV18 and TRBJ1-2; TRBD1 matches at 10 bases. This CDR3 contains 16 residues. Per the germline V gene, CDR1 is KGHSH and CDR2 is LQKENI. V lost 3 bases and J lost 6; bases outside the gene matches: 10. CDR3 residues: CASSPTGTGAGDGYTF. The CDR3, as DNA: TGTGCCAGCTCACCGACCGGGACAGGGGCTGGGGATGGCTACACCTTC.

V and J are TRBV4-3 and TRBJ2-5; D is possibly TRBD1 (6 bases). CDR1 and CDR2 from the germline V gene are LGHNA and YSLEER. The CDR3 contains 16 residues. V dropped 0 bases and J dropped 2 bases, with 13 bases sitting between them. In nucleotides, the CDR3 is TGCGCCAGCAGCCAAGATCCAGGGGCCCAACAAGAGACCCAGTACTTC. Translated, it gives CASSQDPGAQQETQYF.

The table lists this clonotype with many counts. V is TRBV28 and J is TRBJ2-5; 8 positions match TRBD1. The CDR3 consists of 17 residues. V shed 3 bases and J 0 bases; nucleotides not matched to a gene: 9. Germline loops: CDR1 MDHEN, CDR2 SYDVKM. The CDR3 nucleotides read TGTGCCAGCAGTTTCTCACAGGGGGTAGAGGACCAAGAGACCCAGTACTTC. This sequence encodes CASSFSQGVEDQETQYF.

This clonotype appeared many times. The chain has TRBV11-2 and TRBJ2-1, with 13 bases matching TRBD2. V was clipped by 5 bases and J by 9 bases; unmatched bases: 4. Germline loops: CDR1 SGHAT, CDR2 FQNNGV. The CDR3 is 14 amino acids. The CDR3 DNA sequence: TGTGCCAGCAGCATCGGACTAGCGGGAGTTGAGCAGTTCTTC. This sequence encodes CASSIGLAGVEQFF.

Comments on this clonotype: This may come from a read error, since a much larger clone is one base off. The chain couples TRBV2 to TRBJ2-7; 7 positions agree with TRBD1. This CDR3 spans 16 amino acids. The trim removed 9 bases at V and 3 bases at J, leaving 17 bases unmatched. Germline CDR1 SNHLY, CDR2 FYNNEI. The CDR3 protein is CARDSTSGGSLYEQYF. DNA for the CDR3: TGTGCCAGAGATTCTACTTCAGGGGGATCTCTCTACGAGCAGTACTTC. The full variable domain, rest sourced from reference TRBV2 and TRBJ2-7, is EPEVTQTPSHQVTQMGQEVILRCVPISNHLYFYWYRQILGQKVEFLVSFYNNEISEKSEIFDDQFSVERPDGSNFTLKIRSTKLEDSAMYFCARDSTSGGSLYEQYFGPGTRLTVT.

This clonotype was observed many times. CDR3 in DNA: TGTGCCAGCAGCTGGACGAATTTGGACAATGAGCAGTTCTTC. This codes for CASSWTNLDNEQFF. V usage is TRBV5-5 and J usage is TRBJ2-1; D remains ambiguous. The CDR3 is made up of 14 amino acids. Germline assignment: CDR1 SGHKS and CDR2 YYEKEE (reference sequence). Trimming left V 3 bases short and J 5 bases short, with 12 bases between.

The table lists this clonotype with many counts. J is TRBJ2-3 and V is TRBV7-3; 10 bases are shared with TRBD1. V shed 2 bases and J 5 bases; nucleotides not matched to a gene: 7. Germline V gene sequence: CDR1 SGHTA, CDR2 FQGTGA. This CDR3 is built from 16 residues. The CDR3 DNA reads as TGTGCCAGCAGCTTATGGGGGGGGACAGGGGAAGATACGCAGTATTTT. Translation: CASSLWGGTGEDTQYF.

CDR3 in amino acids: CASSVDAQETQYF. CDR3 in DNA: TGTGCCAGCAGCGTAGATGCTCAAGAGACCCAGTACTTC. V gene TRBV9 combines with J gene TRBJ2-5; D is unclear. The CDR3 runs to 13 residues. V lost 0 bases and J lost 2, with 5 bases in between. Germline CDR1 reads SGDLS; CDR2 reads YYNGEE.